These 21 T cell receptor beta chains were sequenced from one sample in a study of T cell responses to AZD1222 COVID-19 vaccine. The method was immunoSEQ multiplex PCR; TCRdb's version includes in-frame clones alone and lacks a portion of them. The sample gives roughly 190,000 clones, approximately 90% of which show up once; 0.99% is in the top ten. The sequencing here drew on peripheral blood, taken on day 0 of AZD1222 vaccination. Receptors originate from an adult in good health.

V usage is TRBV4-3 and J usage is TRBJ2-3, with D perhaps assigned TRBD1 or TRBD2 (6 bases each). The CDR3 consists of 14 residues. The V gene lost 5 bases and the J gene lost 2 bases, with 11 bases spanning the gap. Germline values: CDR1 LGHNA, CDR2 YSLEER. CDR3 sequence reads: CASSRGDPTDTQYF. For the CDR3, the DNA is TGCGCCAGCAGCAGGGGGGACCCCACAGATACGCAGTATTTT.

In its sample, this clone was seen a few times. The chain joins TRBV19 to TRBJ1-1; no clear D. The V end was cut by 5 bases, the J end by 4 bases, with 11 bases between. This CDR3 has 13 amino acids. CDR1 is LNHDA, CDR2 SQIVND, per germline (reference sequence). The chain's CDR3 is CASSFPTLTEAFF. The CDR3 DNA follows: TGTGCCAGTAGTTTCCCGACCCTCACTGAAGCTTTCTTT.

The chain couples TRBV5-5 to TRBJ2-1; weak D call: TRBD2 (6 bases). The length of the CDR3 is 14 residues. Trimming shortened V by 4 bases and J by 4 bases, and 12 bases separated the two germline ends. The germline V gene has CDR1 SGHKS and CDR2 YYEKEE (reference sequence). CDR3 nucleotides: TGTGCCAGCAGCGCAGGAGGGCGGTACAATGAGCAGTTCTTC. Its translation: CASSAGGRYNEQFF.

V usage is TRBV6-6 and J usage is TRBJ2-1; TRBD2 matches 8 bases. The CDR3 contains 14 residues. Germline V gives CDR1 MNHNY, CDR2 SVGAGI (reference sequence). The trim removed 10 bases at V and 3 bases at J, leaving 8 bases unmatched. The CDR3 DNA follows: TGTGCCACGGGGGGGGGCAGCTACTACAATGAGCAGTTCTTC. It translates to CATGGGSYYNEQFF.

The chain's CDR3 is CAISESRGGVGQPQHF. CDR3 bases: TGTGCCATCAGTGAGTCGAGGGGGGGAGTAGGTCAGCCCCAGCATTTT. This sequence joins TRBV10-3 and TRBJ1-5; D is perhaps TRBD1 (6 bases). Germline assignment: CDR1 ENHRY and CDR2 SYGVKD. The V end lost 0 bases, the J end lost 6 bases, and 15 bases lay between the germline ends. The CDR3 consists of 16 residues.

In this sample, this clone turned up once. J is TRBJ2-5 and V is TRBV4-2; 12 bases map to TRBD2. The CDR3 length is 19 residues. Germline CDR1 reads LGHNA; CDR2 reads YNFKEQ. The V segment lost 1 base and the J segment 4 bases; nucleotides outside the gene matches: 13. The CDR3 sequence: CASSQGGLASGGAGETQYF. CDR3 bases: TGTGCCAGCAGCCAAGGCGGGTTGGCTAGCGGGGGGGCCGGAGAGACCCAGTACTTC.

This chain links TRBV7-9 with TRBJ1-1; 8 bases are a match to TRBD1. The germline gives CDR1 SEHNR, CDR2 FQNEAQ (reference sequence). V lost 5 bases, J lost 3 bases, and 11 bases stayed unmatched. CDR3 length equals 16 residues. The CDR3 coding sequence is TGTGCCAGCAGCCCCCCCAGGGGGCTTAAGGACACTGAAGCTTTCTTT. Protein sequence: CASSPPRGLKDTEAFF.

The chain joins TRBV5-1 to TRBJ1-2; 8 bases are a match to TRBD1. Germline CDR1 reads SGHRS; CDR2 reads YFSETQ. The CDR3 spans 13 residues. V shed 2 bases, J shed 6 bases, and the junction held 3 bases outside the gene matches. CDR3 sequence: CASSLGQGDGYTF. DNA of the CDR3: TGCGCCAGCAGCTTAGGACAGGGAGATGGCTACACCTTC.

This clone came up once. CDR3 loop: CASSNIETTQYF. The CDR3 nucleotides read TGTGCCAGTAGTAACATCGAAACGACCCAGTACTTC. The rearrangement joins TRBV19 to TRBJ2-5; no firm D call. Germline CDR1 reads LNHDA; CDR2 reads SQIVND (reference sequence). V shed 4 bases and J shed 7 bases, with 10 bases lying between them. This CDR3 comprises 12 residues.

The chain carries TRBV18 and TRBJ1-5, with 7 bases aligning to TRBD1. Looked up from germline, CDR1 is KGHSH and CDR2 is LQKENI. The CDR3 is 15 residues long. With 4 bases clipped from V and 4 bases from J, the junction kept 7 bases outside the gene matches. The CDR3: CASSQGTAQNQPQHF. CDR3 nucleotides: TGTGCCAGCTCACAAGGGACAGCGCAGAATCAGCCCCAGCATTTT.

The chain employs TRBV27 and TRBJ2-3; D gene ambiguous. Looked up from germline, CDR1 is MNHEY and CDR2 is SMNVEV (reference sequence). The CDR3 consists of 13 residues. Trimming removed 4 bases from V and 1 base from J, with 6 bases in between. This CDR3 is CASSWQGTDTQYF. The CDR3 DNA follows: TGTGCCAGCAGTTGGCAGGGCACAGATACGCAGTATTTT.

The rearrangement joins TRBV25-1 to TRBJ2-3, with D perhaps assigned TRBD1 or TRBD2 (5 bases each). This CDR3 is built from 15 residues. V lost 5 bases and J 6 bases, leaving 18 bases between the germline ends. CDR1 MGHDK and CDR2 SYGVNS come from the germline V gene. The CDR3 coding sequence is TGTGCCAGCAGTCCCAGGGTGGGAGCACTTGATACGCAGTATTTT. This codes for CASSPRVGALDTQYF.

This chain links TRBV4-1 with TRBJ1-1; perhaps TRBD1 as D (6 bases). The CDR3 loop spans 14 amino acids. Germline V gene sequence: CDR1 MGHRA, CDR2 YSYEKL. Deletions cut 2 bases from V and 10 bases from J, with 17 bases between. The CDR3 sequence is CASSQSTPGAGAFF. The CDR3 DNA reads TGCGCCAGCAGCCAATCAACACCGGGGGCCGGAGCTTTCTTT.

The rearrangement links TRBV9 to TRBJ1-1; possibly TRBD1 for D (5 bases). V lost 1 base, J lost 0 bases, and 10 bases lay in between. Germline assignment: CDR1 SGDLS and CDR2 YYNGEE. The CDR3 totals 15 residues. The CDR3, as DNA: TGTGCCAGCAGCGTATCAGGACAAATGAACACTGAAGCTTTCTTT. Amino acids: CASSVSGQMNTEAFF. The whole variable domain, filled in from reference TRBV9 and TRBJ1-1, reads DSGVTQTPKHLITATGQRVTLRCSPRSGDLSVYWYQQSLDQGLQFLIQYYNGEERAKGNILERFSAQQFPDLHSELNLSSLELGDSALYFCASSVSGQMNTEAFFGQGTRLTVV.

CDR3 DNA: TGTGCCACCAGTGATTATGAGGGCCAGCCCCAGCATTTT. Encoded protein: CATSDYEGQPQHF. This chain links TRBV24-1 with TRBJ1-5; D is ambiguous. V shed 2 bases and J shed 7 bases, with 8 bases lying between them. CDR1 is KGHDR and CDR2 is SFDVKD in the germline V gene. The CDR3 sequence is 13 residues long.

CDR3: CASSQRTSIYNEQFF. CDR3 coding DNA: TGTGCCAGCAGCCAAAGGACTAGTATTTACAATGAGCAGTTCTTC. The gene calls are TRBV4-2 and TRBJ2-1; 7 positions match TRBD2. The J segment lost 4 bases and the V segment lost 2 bases, leaving 5 bases of the junction unmatched. Germline V gene lookup returns CDR1 LGHNA and CDR2 YNFKEQ. CDR3 length: 15 residues.

This clone was counted a single time. Other nucleotide sequences in the sample specify the same CDR3. This sequence joins TRBV28 and TRBJ1-3, with TRBD1 matching over 7 bases. The CDR3 runs 16 residues. V was clipped by 2 bases and J by 0 bases; unmatched bases: 4. The germline V gene has CDR1 MDHEN and CDR2 SYDVKM. CDR3 region: CASSLGGQSSGNTIYF. The CDR3, as DNA: TGTGCCAGCAGTTTAGGGGGACAGAGCTCTGGAAACACCATATATTTT.

CDR3 residues: CASSADPPGPIYF. The CDR3 DNA follows: TGTGCCAGCAGCGCTGACCCCCCGGGACCGATATACTTC. V is TRBV9 and J is TRBJ2-7, with D perhaps TRBD1 or TRBD2 (5 bases each). Trimming removed 3 bases from V and 13 bases from J, with 20 bases in between. CDR3 length: 13 residues. Germline assignment: CDR1 SGDLS and CDR2 YYNGEE.

J is TRBJ2-7 and V is TRBV6-5; 7 bases align to TRBD1. The CDR3 contains 15 residues. Germline lookup yields CDR1 MNHEY and CDR2 SVGAGI. J lost 3 bases, V lost 0 bases, and 5 bases had no gene match. CDR3 DNA: TGTGCCAGCAGTTACTCAGGGGGCGGAAGCTACGAGCAGTACTTC. Translating gives CASSYSGGGSYEQYF.

The V and J genes are TRBV13 and TRBJ1-2; D may be TRBD1 (6 bases). This CDR3 has 13 amino acids. Trimming took 6 bases from V and 4 from J, leaving 12 bases between them. The V gene's germline CDR1 is PRHDT and CDR2 FYEKMQ (reference sequence). The CDR3 region has the DNA TGTGCCAGCAGTCCTCGGACAGTCTATGGCTACACCTTC. Translated, it gives CASSPRTVYGYTF.

The chain employs TRBV2 and TRBJ2-1; TRBD1 might be the D (6 bases). With 6 bases removed from V and 7 bases from J, the gap between germline ends came to 19 bases. This CDR3 spans 15 amino acids. Germline CDR1 SNHLY, CDR2 FYNNEI. The CDR3 protein is CASRSRGSRGNEQFF. The CDR3 nucleotides are TGTGCCAGCAGGTCTAGGGGGAGTCGTGGGAATGAGCAGTTCTTC.